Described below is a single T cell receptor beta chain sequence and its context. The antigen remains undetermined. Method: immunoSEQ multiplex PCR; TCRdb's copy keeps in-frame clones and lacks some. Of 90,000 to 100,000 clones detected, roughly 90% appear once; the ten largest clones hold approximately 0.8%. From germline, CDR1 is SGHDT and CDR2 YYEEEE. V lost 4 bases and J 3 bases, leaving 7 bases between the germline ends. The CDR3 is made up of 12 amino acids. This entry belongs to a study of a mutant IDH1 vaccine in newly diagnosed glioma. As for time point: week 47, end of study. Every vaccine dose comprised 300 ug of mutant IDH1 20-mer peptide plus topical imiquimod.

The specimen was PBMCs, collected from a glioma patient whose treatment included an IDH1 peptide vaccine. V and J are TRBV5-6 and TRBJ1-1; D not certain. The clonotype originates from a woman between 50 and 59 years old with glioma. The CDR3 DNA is TGTGCCAGCAGCCTCAGCCACACTGAAGCTTTCTTT. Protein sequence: CASSLSHTEAFF.